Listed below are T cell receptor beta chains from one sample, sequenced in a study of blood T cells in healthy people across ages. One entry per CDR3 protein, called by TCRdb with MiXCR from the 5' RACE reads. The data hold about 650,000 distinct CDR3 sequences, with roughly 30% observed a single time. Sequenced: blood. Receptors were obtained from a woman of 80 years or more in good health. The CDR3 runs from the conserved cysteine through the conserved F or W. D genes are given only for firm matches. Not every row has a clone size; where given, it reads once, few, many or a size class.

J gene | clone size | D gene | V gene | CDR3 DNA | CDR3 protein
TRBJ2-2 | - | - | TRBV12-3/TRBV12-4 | TGTGCCAGCAGCCGCGGGCAACAGGGTGGGACCGGGGAGCTGTTTTTT | CASSRGQQGGTGELFF
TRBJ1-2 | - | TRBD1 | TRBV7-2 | TGTGCCAGCAGCTTCCCGACAGGGACAAATGGCTACACCTTC | CASSFPTGTNGYTF
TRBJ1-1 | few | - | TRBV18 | TGTGCCAGCTCCAAAAAGACCGGTCCGGGGGGGACTGAAGCTTTCTTT | CASSKKTGPGGTEAFF
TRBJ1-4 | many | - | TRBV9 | TGTGCCAGCAGCGTAGACGGAAACTCGAATGAAAAACTGTTTTTT | CASSVDGNSNEKLFF
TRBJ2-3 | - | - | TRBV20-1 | TGCAGTGATAGAGATGGGAGCGACCTGACGGATACGCAGTATTTT | CSDRDGSDLTDTQYF
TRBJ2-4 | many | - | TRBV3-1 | TGTGCCAGCAGCCAAGACAGGGGAGGAAACATTCAGTACTTC | CASSQDRGGNIQYF
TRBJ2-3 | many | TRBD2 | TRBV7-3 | TGTGCCAGCAGCTTATCGGGAGTCCTAGCGGGGTCGGATACGCAGTATTTT | CASSLSGVLAGSDTQYF
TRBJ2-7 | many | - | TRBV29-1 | TGCAGCGCCGGGCAAAAGTACTTC | CSAGQKYF
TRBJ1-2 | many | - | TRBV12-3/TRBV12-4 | TGTGCCAGCAGTTTAGCGACAAATCCTACTAACTATGGCTACACCTTC | CASSLATNPTNYGYTF
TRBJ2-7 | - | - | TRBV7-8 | TGTGCCGGCAGCTTGGGGGGAGAGCAGTACTTC | CAGSLGGEQYF
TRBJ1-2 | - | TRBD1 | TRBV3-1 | TGTGCCAGCAGCCAACCGGGACAGGCCTCAGGAGGCTACACCTTC | CASSQPGQASGGYTF
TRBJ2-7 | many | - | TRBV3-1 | TGTGCCAGCAGCCCCCACGGGTCCTTTCTGTACGAGCAGTACTTC | CASSPHGSFLYEQYF
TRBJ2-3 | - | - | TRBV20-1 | TGCAGTGCTCTCCTGGGGGGTGGCACAGATACGCAGTATTTT | CSALLGGGTDTQYF
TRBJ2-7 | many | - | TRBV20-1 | TGCAGTGCTAGGTCGCTTACAGGGAACGAGCAGTACTTC | CSARSLTGNEQYF
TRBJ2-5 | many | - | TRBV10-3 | TGTGCCATCAGTGAAGGTCAGGTAGCGATGGAGACCCAGTACTTC | CAISEGQVAMETQYF
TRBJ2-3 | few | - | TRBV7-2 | TGTGCCAGCAGTCCTCAGGGTGCAGGGACCACAGATACGCAGTATTTT | CASSPQGAGTTDTQYF
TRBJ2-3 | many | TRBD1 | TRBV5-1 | TGCGCCAGCAGCTTGAAGACAGGGGGTAAAACAGATACGCAGTATTTT | CASSLKTGGKTDTQYF
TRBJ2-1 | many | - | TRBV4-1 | TGCGCCAGCAGCCAAGGAGGGGGAACCTACAATGAGCAGTTCTTC | CASSQGGGTYNEQFF
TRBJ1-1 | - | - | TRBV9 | TGTGCCAGCAGCAAGCAGACGAACACTGAAGCTTTCTTT | CASSKQTNTEAFF